The sequence of this T cell receptor (beta chain) was determined in a study of T cells in tuberculosis. Notes on the study in general: Active tuberculosis TCR-alpha repertoires lay closer to GMM-specific TCRs than IGRA-negative controls, suggesting clonal expansion.

V was clipped by 4 bases and J by 2 bases, with 18 bases between them. This CDR3 is 16 amino acids long. CDR1 SGHRS and CDR2 YFSETQ come from the germline V gene. Method: immunoSEQ multiplex PCR; TCRdb's copy keeps in-frame clones and lacks some. The table includes roughly 28,000 clones, 90% detected once. On this clone itself: As yet, its antigen is unknown.

Sequenced material: PBMCs. The receptor was isolated from a donor aged 10-35 years with latent tuberculosis or without tuberculosis infection. The chain recombines TRBV5-1 with TRBJ2-5; D possibly corresponds to TRBD1 (6 bases). DNA for the CDR3: TGCGCCAGCAGCCCTCACAGGGATGTGTGGCAAGAGACCCAGTACTTC. Protein sequence: CASSPHRDVWQETQYF.